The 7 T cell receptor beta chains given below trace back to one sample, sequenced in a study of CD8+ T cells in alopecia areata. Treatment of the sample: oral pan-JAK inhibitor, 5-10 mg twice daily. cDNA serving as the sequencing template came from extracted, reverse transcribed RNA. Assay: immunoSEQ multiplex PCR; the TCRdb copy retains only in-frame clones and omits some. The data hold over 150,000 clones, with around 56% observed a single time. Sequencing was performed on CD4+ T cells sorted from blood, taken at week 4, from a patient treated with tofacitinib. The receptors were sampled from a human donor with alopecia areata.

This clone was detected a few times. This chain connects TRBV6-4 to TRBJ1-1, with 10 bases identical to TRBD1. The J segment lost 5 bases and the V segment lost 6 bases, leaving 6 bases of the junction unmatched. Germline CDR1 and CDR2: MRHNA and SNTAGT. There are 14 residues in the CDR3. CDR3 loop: CASRLDRGSTEAFF. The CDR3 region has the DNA TGTGCCAGCAGACTGGACAGGGGGTCGACTGAAGCTTTCTTT.

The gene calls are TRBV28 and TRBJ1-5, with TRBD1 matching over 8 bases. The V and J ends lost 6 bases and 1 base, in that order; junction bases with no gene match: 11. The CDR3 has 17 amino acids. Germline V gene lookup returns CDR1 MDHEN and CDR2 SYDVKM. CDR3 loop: CASSFPRQGMSNQPQHF. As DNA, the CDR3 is TGTGCCAGCAGCTTCCCCAGACAGGGGATGAGCAATCAGCCCCAGCATTTT.

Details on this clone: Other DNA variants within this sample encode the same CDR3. The CDR3 DNA is TGTGCCAGCAGCGCGGGGGGTGGCAATCAGCCCCAGCATTTT. It encodes CASSAGGGNQPQHF. V usage is TRBV5-4 and J usage is TRBJ1-5; D is perhaps TRBD1 (5 bases). The CDR3 is made up of 14 amino acids. CDR1 is SGHNT, CDR2 YYREEE, per germline (reference sequence). The V gene lost 4 bases and the J gene lost 2 bases, with 10 bases spanning the gap.

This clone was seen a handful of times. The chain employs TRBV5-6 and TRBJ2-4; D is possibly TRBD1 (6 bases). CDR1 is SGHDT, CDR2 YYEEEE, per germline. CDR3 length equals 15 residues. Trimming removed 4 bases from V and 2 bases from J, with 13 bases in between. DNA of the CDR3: TGTGCCAGCAGCCTCAGGGGCACATCCAAAAACATTCAGTACTTC. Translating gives CASSLRGTSKNIQYF.

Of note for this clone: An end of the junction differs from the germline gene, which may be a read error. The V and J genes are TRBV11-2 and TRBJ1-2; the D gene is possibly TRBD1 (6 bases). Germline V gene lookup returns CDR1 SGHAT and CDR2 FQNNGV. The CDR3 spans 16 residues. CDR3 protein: CASSLPRQVPFYRYTF. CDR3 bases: TGTGCCAGCAGCTTACCGAGACAGGTCCCTTTCTATCGCTACACCTTC.

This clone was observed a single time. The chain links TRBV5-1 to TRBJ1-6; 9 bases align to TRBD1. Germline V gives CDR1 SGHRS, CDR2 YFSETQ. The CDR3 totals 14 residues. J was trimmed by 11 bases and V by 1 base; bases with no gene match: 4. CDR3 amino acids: CASSLTGGLTPLHF. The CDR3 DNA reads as TGCGCCAGCAGCTTGACAGGGGGCCTGACACCCCTCCACTTT.

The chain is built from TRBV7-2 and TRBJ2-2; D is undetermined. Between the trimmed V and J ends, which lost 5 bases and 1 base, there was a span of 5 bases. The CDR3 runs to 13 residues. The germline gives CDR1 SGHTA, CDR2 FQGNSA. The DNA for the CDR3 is TGTGCCAGCAGCCGAATGAACACCGGGGAGCTGTTTTTT. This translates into CASSRMNTGELFF. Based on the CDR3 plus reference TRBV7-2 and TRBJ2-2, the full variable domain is GAGVSQSPSNKVTEKGKDVELRCDPISGHTALYWYRQSLGQGLEFLIYFQGNSAPDKSGLPSDRFSAERTGGSVSTLTIQRTQQEDSAVYLCASSRMNTGELFFGEGSRLTVL.